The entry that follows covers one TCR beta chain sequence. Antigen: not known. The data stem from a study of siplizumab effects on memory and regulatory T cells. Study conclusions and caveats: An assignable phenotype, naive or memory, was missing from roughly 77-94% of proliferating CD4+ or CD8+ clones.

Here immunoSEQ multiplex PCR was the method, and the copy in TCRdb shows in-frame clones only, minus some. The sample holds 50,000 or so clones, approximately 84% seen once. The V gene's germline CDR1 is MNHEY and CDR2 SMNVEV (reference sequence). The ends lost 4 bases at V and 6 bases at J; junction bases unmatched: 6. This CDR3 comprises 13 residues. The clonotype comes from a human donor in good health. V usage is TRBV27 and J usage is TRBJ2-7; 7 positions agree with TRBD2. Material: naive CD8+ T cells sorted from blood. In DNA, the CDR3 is TGTGCCAGCAGTTGGGGGGGAGAGGGCGAGCAGTACTTC. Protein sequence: CASSWGGEGEQYF.